Included here is one T cell receptor (beta chain) sequence, with context. Produced via immunoSEQ multiplex PCR; TCRdb's table is partial and in-frame only. The table shows more than 60,000 clones, with about 88% occurring only once. The data stem from a study of OX40 agonist ivuxolimab in advanced cancers. This CDR3 region has 17 residues. Germline CDR1 and CDR2: SGHRS and YFSETQ. Unmatched junction bases numbered 11, after V lost 1 base and J lost 4 bases. The source is an adult with an advanced solid tumor such as melanoma, head and neck, liver or kidney cancer. The starting material was CD4+ or CD8+ T cells sorted from blood, obtained in a trial of the OX40 agonist ivuxolimab. The J gene is TRBJ1-2, the V gene TRBV5-1; 9 bases match TRBD1. The chain's CDR3 is CASSLRSDRGVFYGYTF. The CDR3 coding sequence is TGCGCCAGCAGCTTGCGATCCGACAGGGGGGTTTTCTATGGCTACACCTTC. Combining the CDR3 with reference TRBV5-1 and TRBJ1-2 gives the whole variable domain KAGVTQTPRYLIKTRGQQVTLSCSPISGHRSVSWYQQTPGQGLQFLFEYFSETQRNKGNFPGRFSGRQFSNSRSEMNVSTLELGDSALYLCASSLRSDRGVFYGYTFGSGTRLTVV.